This TCR beta chain was profiled in a study of T cell responses to AZD1222 COVID-19 vaccine. The study's findings and limits: It was only after the peak T cell response that any repertoires were sampled. Seropositivity was recorded at baseline in only 6 or 7 AZD1222 recipients. White British ancestry dominated among donors, who included more females, and clonal diversity was possibly underestimated.

Per germline, CDR1 MNHEY and CDR2 SVGAGI. The V segment lost 6 bases and the J segment 9 bases; nucleotides outside the gene matches: 13. The length of the CDR3 is 15 residues. In regard to this clone: The antigen is undetermined.

Some clones are missing from TCRdb's copy, which holds only in-frame ones; the method was immunoSEQ multiplex PCR. The table shows roughly 97,000 clones, with about 93% occurring only once. This chain uses TRBV6-5 with TRBJ1-2; 10 bases fit TRBD1. This receptor was identified in an adult in good health. The starting material was peripheral blood, obtained on day 0 of AZD1222 vaccination. The CDR3 reads CASSEPSGDRGCYTF. The CDR3 nucleotides read TGTGCCAGCAGCGAGCCGAGTGGGGACAGGGGATGCTACACCTTC.